The 4 T cell receptor beta chains given below trace back to one sample, sequenced in a study of shared clonotypes between healthy human individuals. Measured with immunoSEQ multiplex PCR; TCRdb has only the in-frame clones, and not every one. The table shows more than 850,000 clones, with around 78% occurring only once. The sequenced sample was memory CD4+ T cells from PBMCs. Subset reported: CD45RA-negative fraction. The receptors were sampled from a man aged 18-30 years in good health. Some clones in this sample may be carry-over from other donors' samples.

CDR3 amino acids: CASSQGDARLYGYTF. CDR3 DNA sequence: TGCGCCAGCAGCCAAGGGGACGCCCGTCTCTATGGCTACACCTTC. The chain recombines TRBV4-3 with TRBJ1-2, with D perhaps matching TRBD1 (5 bases). Trimming shortened V by 1 base and J by 4 bases, and 13 bases separated the two germline ends. This CDR3 has 15 amino acids. The germline V gene has CDR1 LGHNA and CDR2 YSLEER.

The J gene is TRBJ1-4, the V gene TRBV11-1, with a possible D match to TRBD1 (5 bases). Trimming took 3 bases from V and 5 from J, leaving 13 bases between them. Germline V CDR1 and CDR2: SGHAT, FQDESV (reference sequence). CDR3 size: 15 residues. This chain's CDR3 is CASSFPRQRNEKLFF. CDR3 bases: TGTGCCAGCAGCTTCCCGCGACAGAGGAATGAAAAACTGTTTTTT.

This clone came up many times. The CDR3 sequence: CASNPGVAGGGLTGELFF. DNA of the CDR3: TGCGCCAGCAACCCCGGGGTAGCGGGAGGGGGTTTAACCGGGGAGCTGTTTTTT. The J gene is TRBJ2-2, the V gene TRBV4-1; 11 nucleotides match TRBD2. V dropped 7 bases and J dropped 5; count of bases not matched to a gene: 15. From germline, CDR1 is MGHRA and CDR2 YSYEKL. This CDR3 has 18 residues.

This chain connects TRBV10-3 to TRBJ2-3; 7 bases agree with TRBD1. The CDR3 extends over 14 amino acids. V was pared by 6 bases and J by 0 bases, with 3 bases of the junction left unmatched. Germline V CDR1 and CDR2: ENHRY, SYGVKD. The CDR3: CAIRDRTSTDTQYF. CDR3 nucleotides: TGTGCCATCAGGGACAGGACTAGCACAGATACGCAGTATTTT.